Listed below are T cell receptor beta chains from one sample, sequenced in a study of glioma-infiltrating T cells. MiXCR, applied by TCRdb to the multiplex PCR reads, yields one record per CDR3 protein. The table shows 100,000 to 150,000 distinct CDR3 sequences, with around a quarter occurring only once. The source material was glioma tissue, nonneoplastic brain tissue, or PBMCs (not recorded which). The receptor set was obtained from a human donor with low-grade glioma or glioblastoma, undergoing nonglioma brain surgery, or in good health (not recorded which). CDR3s include the opening cysteine and the closing phenylalanine or tryptophan. The order of the fields is CDR3 DNA, CDR3 protein, V gene, clone size, CDR3 length, D gene, J gene. The D gene is left open where the match is weak. A clone size is listed for some rows: how often the clone was seen (once, few, many), or a class if it is expanded.

DNA: TGTGCCAGCAGCACGAAGGGACTCGTGGGACAGCCCCAGCATTTT; CDR3: CASSTKGLVGQPQHF; V: TRBV2; size: few; length: 15; D: -; J: TRBJ1-5
DNA: TGTGCCACCGTTGGACAGAACACAGATACGCAGTATTTT; CDR3: CATVGQNTDTQYF; V: TRBV24-1; size: few; length: 13; D: -; J: TRBJ2-3
DNA: TGTGCCAGCAGCTTAGCGGTGGACGGGAAAGAGACCCAGTACTTC; CDR3: CASSLAVDGKETQYF; V: TRBV7-9; size: -; length: 15; D: -; J: TRBJ2-5
DNA: TGTGCCATCAGTTCCCTCATGAACACTGAAGCTTTCTTT; CDR3: CAISSLMNTEAFF; V: TRBV10-3; size: few; length: 13; D: -; J: TRBJ1-1
DNA: TGTGCCAGCAGCTGGGGAAGGAACACCATATATTTT; CDR3: CASSWGRNTIYF; V: TRBV5-4; size: -; length: 12; D: -; J: TRBJ1-3
DNA: TGTGCCAGCAGCCCGGGTGGGGGACAGGGTCCATCTAACTATGGCTACACCTTC; CDR3: CASSPGGGQGPSNYGYTF; V: TRBV28; size: -; length: 18; D: TRBD1; J: TRBJ1-2
DNA: TGTGCCAGCAGTACGTACAGGGGGATGGCTGAGGTCTTC; CDR3: CASSTYRGMAEVF; V: TRBV27; size: many; length: 13; D: TRBD1; J: TRBJ2-1
DNA: TGTGCCAGCAGCTTAGGACAGGAAAATTCGGGGGGACCTAATGAAAAACTGTTTTTT; CDR3: CASSLGQENSGGPNEKLFF; V: TRBV7-6; size: -; length: 19; D: -; J: TRBJ1-4
DNA: TGCAGTGCTAGCTCAAAGGGGAGGGAGGGCACAGATACGCAGTATTTT; CDR3: CSASSKGREGTDTQYF; V: TRBV20-1; size: many; length: 16; D: TRBD2; J: TRBJ2-3
DNA: TGTGCCAGCGTCCTGGGACGGACAGCTAACTATGGCTACACCTTC; CDR3: CASVLGRTANYGYTF; V: TRBV2; size: -; length: 15; D: -; J: TRBJ1-2
DNA: TGTGCCAGCAGCGAGCGGGTCGATGAGACCCAGTACTTC; CDR3: CASSERVDETQYF; V: TRBV11-2; size: -; length: 13; D: -; J: TRBJ2-5
DNA: TGTGCCAGCAGTGAAGCTCCGGGACAGGGGATTTATGGCTACACCTTC; CDR3: CASSEAPGQGIYGYTF; V: TRBV6-1; size: few; length: 16; D: TRBD1; J: TRBJ1-2
DNA: TGTGCCAGCAATAGACAGGGGGATACTCAGCCCCAGCATTTT; CDR3: CASNRQGDTQPQHF; V: TRBV6-1; size: many; length: 14; D: TRBD1; J: TRBJ1-5
DNA: TGTGCCAGCAGTTACTCGCGGGGGAGCAATCAGCCCCAGCATTTT; CDR3: CASSYSRGSNQPQHF; V: TRBV6-6; size: many; length: 15; D: -; J: TRBJ1-5
DNA: TGTGCCAGCCAAAGGGAGGCCCATAACTATGGCTACACCTTC; CDR3: CASQREAHNYGYTF; V: TRBV7-9; size: many; length: 14; D: -; J: TRBJ1-2
DNA: TGTGCCAGCAGTTCCCTAGGGAGATCCCTTTTTCAGCCCCAGCATTTT; CDR3: CASSSLGRSLFQPQHF; V: TRBV12-3/TRBV12-4; size: many; length: 16; D: -; J: TRBJ1-5
DNA: TGTGCCAGCACCGTCTCCCTAGGGAGTCAGCCCCAGCATTTT; CDR3: CASTVSLGSQPQHF; V: TRBV28; size: many; length: 14; D: -; J: TRBJ1-5
DNA: TGTGCCATCAGCGTAGCGGGGGAAACAGATACGCAGTATTTT; CDR3: CAISVAGETDTQYF; V: TRBV10-3; size: few; length: 14; D: TRBD2; J: TRBJ2-3
DNA: TGTGCCAGCAGCCAACCTCCAGGTGAAAAACTGTTTTTT; CDR3: CASSQPPGEKLFF; V: TRBV4-2; size: many; length: 13; D: -; J: TRBJ1-4
DNA: TGCAGTGCTAGAGACGACCTTGCAACTAATGAAAAACTGTTTTTT; CDR3: CSARDDLATNEKLFF; V: TRBV20-1; size: many; length: 15; D: -; J: TRBJ1-4
DNA: TGTGCCAGCAGTTACGGCATAGGTGAAGCTTTCTTT; CDR3: CASSYGIGEAFF; V: TRBV6-6; size: many; length: 12; D: -; J: TRBJ1-1
DNA: TGTGCCAGCAGCCCCGGGACTAGCGGGGGGGCCCCCTACAATGAGCAGTTCTTC; CDR3: CASSPGTSGGAPYNEQFF; V: TRBV3-1; size: -; length: 18; D: TRBD2; J: TRBJ2-1
DNA: TGTGCCAGCAGCCAGTGGGCTAGCGGGGCTGCCACACCTGGGCAGTATTTT; CDR3: CASSQWASGAATPGQYF; V: TRBV3-1; size: -; length: 17; D: TRBD2; J: TRBJ2-3
DNA: TGTGCCAGCAGTTTATTCCAGAAAGGCCGGGACAAATATAATTCACCCCTCCACTTT; CDR3: CASSLFQKGRDKYNSPLHF; V: TRBV27; size: -; length: 19; D: -; J: TRBJ1-6
DNA: TGTGCCAGCTCACCACGGGACAGGGGTCACAATGAGCAGTTCTTC; CDR3: CASSPRDRGHNEQFF; V: TRBV18; size: -; length: 15; D: TRBD1; J: TRBJ2-1
DNA: TGTGCCAGCAGTTCCGGGGACTCGAACACCGGGGAGCTGTTTTTT; CDR3: CASSSGDSNTGELFF; V: TRBV28; size: few; length: 15; D: -; J: TRBJ2-2
DNA: TGTGCCAGCAGTCGGACACTCACCGGGGAGCTGTTTTTT; CDR3: CASSRTLTGELFF; V: TRBV3-1; size: -; length: 13; D: -; J: TRBJ2-2
DNA: TGTGCCAGTAGTATAGTGGACGGACTTTCTGGCTACACCTTC; CDR3: CASSIVDGLSGYTF; V: TRBV19; size: -; length: 14; D: -; J: TRBJ1-2
DNA: TGCAGTGCTAGGGAACCAGGGTCGCGCGGAGTCACCGGGGAGCTGTTTTTT; CDR3: CSAREPGSRGVTGELFF; V: TRBV20-1; size: -; length: 17; D: -; J: TRBJ2-2
DNA: TGTGCCAGGAGCGTGATAGGCGATGAGCAGTTCTTC; CDR3: CARSVIGDEQFF; V: TRBV7-3; size: -; length: 12; D: -; J: TRBJ2-1